This T cell receptor beta chain derives from a study of blood T cell repertoires in COVID-19. TCRdb's table, derived via immunoSEQ multiplex PCR, lists solely in-frame clones and lacks some. Of some 490,000 clones listed, around 85% are singletons. Individuals aged about 18 to 100 years were recruited from fewer than 30 US areas. The receptor was derived from a woman in her sixties who had recovered from COVID-19. The sequenced sample consisted of PBMCs or T cells enriched from blood (not recorded which).

The CDR3: CASSYPGTQTGNTIYF. Here the CDR3 DNA reads TGTGCCAGCAGTTACCCTGGGACACAAACTGGAAACACCATATATTTT. The V call is TRBV6-2 or TRBV6-3, the J call TRBJ1-3; possibly TRBD1 for D (6 bases). Germline CDR1 and CDR2: MNHEY and SVGEGT. The CDR3 length is 16 residues. V was cut by 2 bases and J by 2 bases, with 13 bases left in between.